This T cell receptor (beta chain) appears in the sequencing data of a study of PD-L1 blockade in urothelial cancer. On the study more broadly: From about 2014, patients received atezolizumab, given as 1,200 mg intravenously every 3 weeks. Blood yielded a median of about 140,000 T cells per sample. Male patients with bladder-origin urothelial cancer numbered about 90% of the roughly 29.

The cohort comprised individuals with locally advanced or metastatic urothelial carcinoma. Assay: immunoSEQ multiplex PCR; the TCRdb copy retains only in-frame clones and omits some. The sample lists roughly 90,000 clones; roughly 90% were seen once. CDR3 length equals 16 residues. After removal of 4 bases from V and 3 bases from J, the junction contained 7 bases not matched to a gene. In germline, CDR1 is LNHDA, CDR2 SQIVND (reference sequence). The V gene is TRBV19, the J gene TRBJ1-3; 9 bases align to TRBD1. Sequenced here: PBMCs, sampled around atezolizumab (anti-PD-L1) treatment. The TCR originated in a man in his fifties or sixties with urothelial cancer. The CDR3 coding sequence is TGTGCCAGTAGTAGACTGACAGGGGGATATGGAAACACCATATATTTT. It translates to CASSRLTGGYGNTIYF.